The clone carrying this T cell receptor beta chain was detected many times. The data derive from a study of regulatory T cells in long-lasting Graves disease. CDR3 length equals 16 residues. V lost 7 bases and J lost 1; bases outside the gene matches: 7. Germline V lookup: CDR1 MDHEN, CDR2 SYDVKM. Libraries of TCR beta came from iRepertoire HTBI primers plus Arm-PCR of CDR3 regions. In TCRdb, the multiplex PCR reads were re-called with MiXCR into one record per CDR3 protein. This table has approximately 310,000 distinct CDR3 sequences, 15% to 20% appearing once. Time point given: newly diagnosed GD, antithyroid drugs for less than 3 months. RNA from PBMCs was the source of the TCR library.

The chain has TRBV28 and TRBJ2-1; 10 positions match TRBD2. This receptor was obtained from a female donor with Graves disease. The sequenced sample was peripheral blood mononuclear cells (PBMCs), obtained at new diagnosis, from a patient treated with antithyroid drugs. The CDR3 DNA is TGTGCCAGCATTAGCGGGAGGCACAAATCCTACAATGAGCAGTTCTTC. Protein: CASISGRHKSYNEQFF. The whole variable domain, filled in from reference TRBV28 and TRBJ2-1, reads DVKVTQSSRYLVKRTGEKVFLECVQDMDHENMFWYRQDPGLGLRLIYFSYDVKMKEKGDIPEGYSVSREKKERFSLILESASTNQTSMYLCASISGRHKSYNEQFFGPGTRLTVL.